These 10 T cell receptor beta chains were all obtained from the same sample, sequenced in a study of T cell clonotyping in hematopoietic cell transplantation. The data were produced by immunoSEQ multiplex PCR, yet TCRdb's version contains in-frame clones alone and is incomplete. The data show more than 65,000 clones, around 94% seen once. The sample was peripheral blood mononuclear cells. The receptors come from a man aged 50-59 years in good health. Some clones in this sample may be carry-over from other donors' samples.

Only one count was recorded for this clone. The chain has TRBV29-1 and TRBJ2-3; 8 positions agree with TRBD2. Germline values: CDR1 SQVTM, CDR2 ANQGSEA. This CDR3 comprises 13 residues. V lost 7 bases to trimming and J lost 2 bases; unmatched junction nucleotides: 5. CDR3 sequence: CSAQRGPTDTQYF. The CDR3 DNA follows: TGCAGCGCCCAGCGGGGGCCCACAGATACGCAGTATTTT.

The V and J genes are TRBV2 and TRBJ2-1, with 7 bases matching TRBD1. The CDR3 loop spans 16 amino acids. Germline V gene lookup returns CDR1 SNHLY and CDR2 FYNNEI. J lost 4 bases, V lost 8 bases, and 14 bases had no gene match. The CDR3 coding sequence is TGTGCCAGCTACAACAGACAGGGTACAGAATACAATGAGCAGTTCTTC. This encodes CASYNRQGTEYNEQFF. The full variable domain, its missing parts supplied by reference TRBV2 and TRBJ2-1, is EPEVTQTPSHQVTQMGQEVILRCVPISNHLYFYWYRQILGQKVEFLVSFYNNEISEKSEIFDDQFSVERPDGSNFTLKIRSTKLEDSAMYFCASYNRQGTEYNEQFFGPGTRLTVL.

This rearrangement joins TRBV28 to TRBJ1-1; TRBD1 agrees at 7 bases. Looked up from germline, CDR1 is MDHEN and CDR2 is SYDVKM. Losses at the gene ends were 4 bases for V and 1 base for J; bases not matched to a gene: 15. There are 18 residues in the CDR3. DNA for the CDR3: TGTGCCAGCAGTTCGACTTTTTCAGGGGGGGGTAAGAACACTGAAGCTTTCTTT. Amino acid sequence: CASSSTFSGGGKNTEAFF.

The gene calls are TRBV2 and TRBJ1-3, with D unresolved. The CDR3 length is 14 residues. Per germline, CDR1 SNHLY and CDR2 FYNNEI. Deletions cut 4 bases from V and 4 bases from J, with 11 bases between. In DNA, the CDR3 is TGTGCCAGCAGTGTACAACTGACCGGAAACACCATATATTTT. Its translation is CASSVQLTGNTIYF. The full variable domain, in which reference TRBV2 and TRBJ1-3 provide the parts outside the CDR3, is EPEVTQTPSHQVTQMGQEVILRCVPISNHLYFYWYRQILGQKVEFLVSFYNNEISEKSEIFDDQFSVERPDGSNFTLKIRSTKLEDSAMYFCASSVQLTGNTIYFGEGSWLTVV.

The rearrangement uses TRBV28 and TRBJ2-7, with 9 nucleotides matching TRBD2. J lost 5 bases, V lost 3 bases, and 8 bases had no gene match. The CDR3 is 15 amino acids. The V gene's germline CDR1 is MDHEN and CDR2 SYDVKM. CDR3 DNA: TGTGCCAGCAGTTTGATCTTAGCGGGAGAAAACGAGCAGTACTTC. This codes for CASSLILAGENEQYF.

The CDR3 loop reads CASSALGKISYNEQFF. For the CDR3, the DNA is TGTGCCAGCAGCGCCCTAGGGAAGATTTCGTACAATGAGCAGTTCTTC. V usage is TRBV9 and J usage is TRBJ2-1; no clear D. Germline CDR1 and CDR2: SGDLS and YYNGEE. The CDR3 has 16 amino acids. V lost 3 bases and J lost 4, with 17 bases in between.

The J gene is TRBJ2-2, the V gene TRBV4-1; D uncertain. The germline gives CDR1 MGHRA, CDR2 YSYEKL. V shed 6 bases and J shed 4 bases, with 12 bases lying between them. This CDR3 region has 14 residues. DNA of the CDR3: TGCGCCAGCAGTCAGGCCACGAGCACCGGGGAGCTGTTTTTT. This codes for CASSQATSTGELFF.

The chain has TRBV29-1 and TRBJ2-7, with 11 bases that match TRBD2. V lost 4 bases to trimming and J lost 4 bases; unmatched junction nucleotides: 9. Germline-derived CDR1 and CDR2 are SQVTM and ANQGSEA. The CDR3 spans 15 residues. The CDR3 DNA reads TGCAGCGTTGGGCTAGCGGGAGGATCGTTATACGAGCAGTACTTC. Amino acid sequence: CSVGLAGGSLYEQYF.

The rearrangement uses TRBV2 and TRBJ2-2, with 12 bases fitting TRBD1. Losses at the gene ends were 7 bases for V and 5 bases for J; bases not matched to a gene: 11. The CDR3 consists of 17 residues. The germline V gene encodes CDR1 SNHLY and CDR2 FYNNEI. The CDR3 protein is CASNRGGQGAGTGELFF. DNA of the CDR3: TGTGCCAGCAACCGAGGGGGACAGGGGGCCGGAACCGGGGAGCTGTTTTTT. The variable domain in full, completed from reference TRBV2 and TRBJ2-2, reads EPEVTQTPSHQVTQMGQEVILRCVPISNHLYFYWYRQILGQKVEFLVSFYNNEISEKSEIFDDQFSVERPDGSNFTLKIRSTKLEDSAMYFCASNRGGQGAGTGELFFGEGSRLTVL.

The CDR3 DNA is TGTGCCAGCCAGAATCGGGGGGGTCTAGAAACTGAAGCTTTCTTT. Translation gives CASQNRGGLETEAFF. The rearrangement joins TRBV7-6 to TRBJ1-1; perhaps TRBD1 as D (5 bases). V was cut by 8 bases and J by 5 bases, with 21 bases left in between. The CDR3 is 15 amino acids. From germline, CDR1 is SGHVS and CDR2 FNYEAQ.